A selection of T cell receptor beta chains follows, all from one sample in a study of cytomegalovirus exposure and HLA in healthy donors. Profiling relied on immunoSEQ multiplex PCR, and the TCRdb table lists in-frame clones only, not all of them. Of roughly 100,000 clones listed, about 70% are singletons. Sequencing was done on a sample of PBMCs. The receptors originated from a female donor in good health and CMV-seronegative. The CDR3 runs from the conserved cysteine through the conserved F or W. Each record gives: J gene, V gene, D gene, clone size, CDR3 DNA, CDR3 protein. D genes are given only for firm matches. Expanded clones are given a class, and other clones once, few, many or no size at all.

j_call: TRBJ2-3
v_call: TRBV5-1
d_call: .
clone_size: .
cdr3_nt: TGCGCCAGCAGCTTCCAATTAGATACGCAGTATTTT
cdr3_aa: CASSFQLDTQYF

j_call: TRBJ2-7
v_call: TRBV9
d_call: .
clone_size: few
cdr3_nt: TGTGCCAGCAGCGTAGGTCTAGCAGCCTACGAGCAGTACTTC
cdr3_aa: CASSVGLAAYEQYF

j_call: TRBJ2-3
v_call: TRBV7-9
d_call: .
clone_size: .
cdr3_nt: TGTGCCAGCAGCTTAGGTAGCGGTGGCACAGATACGCAGTATTTT
cdr3_aa: CASSLGSGGTDTQYF

j_call: TRBJ2-7
v_call: TRBV25-1
d_call: TRBD1
clone_size: few
cdr3_nt: TGTGCCAGCAGCAGGGGGCCGTACGAGCAGTACTTC
cdr3_aa: CASSRGPYEQYF

j_call: TRBJ2-1
v_call: TRBV7-3
d_call: TRBD2
clone_size: .
cdr3_nt: TGTGCCAGCAGCCCTCGGGGGGTTAGGGAGCAGTTCTTC
cdr3_aa: CASSPRGVREQFF

j_call: TRBJ2-3
v_call: TRBV6-4
d_call: TRBD2
clone_size: .
cdr3_nt: TGTGCCAGCAGAACTAGCGGGGTACGTTCTAGCACAGATACGCAGTATTTT
cdr3_aa: CASRTSGVRSSTDTQYF

j_call: TRBJ1-2
v_call: TRBV7-2
d_call: TRBD1
clone_size: .
cdr3_nt: TGTGCCAGCAGCTTACAACCGGGACAGGGCTATGGCTACACCTTC
cdr3_aa: CASSLQPGQGYGYTF

j_call: TRBJ1-1
v_call: TRBV7-9
d_call: .
clone_size: .
cdr3_nt: TGTGCCAGCAGCTTAAACAGTGAAGCTTTCTTT
cdr3_aa: CASSLNSEAFF

j_call: TRBJ1-5
v_call: TRBV19
d_call: .
clone_size: .
cdr3_nt: TGTGCCAGTAGAGACACCCAAGGCATCAATCAGCCCCAGCATTTT
cdr3_aa: CASRDTQGINQPQHF

j_call: TRBJ2-5
v_call: TRBV11-2
d_call: .
clone_size: .
cdr3_nt: TGTGCCAGCAGCTTCGGGACTCAGGAGACCCAGTACTTC
cdr3_aa: CASSFGTQETQYF

j_call: TRBJ2-4
v_call: TRBV2
d_call: .
clone_size: .
cdr3_nt: TGTGCCAGCAGAAGCCGGGAGCTAGCCAAAAACATTCAGTACTTC
cdr3_aa: CASRSRELAKNIQYF

j_call: TRBJ2-1
v_call: TRBV7-2
d_call: .
clone_size: few
cdr3_nt: TGTGCCAGCAGCTTAGAGGCCTACAGTGAGCAGTTCTTC
cdr3_aa: CASSLEAYSEQFF

j_call: TRBJ2-3
v_call: TRBV5-4
d_call: TRBD1
clone_size: .
cdr3_nt: TGTGCCAGCAGCGTCCGGGACCCAGGGGGAGATACGCAGTATTTT
cdr3_aa: CASSVRDPGGDTQYF

j_call: TRBJ2-7
v_call: TRBV14
d_call: .
clone_size: .
cdr3_nt: TGTGCCAGCAGCCCGGGTAGCTACGAGCAGTACTTC
cdr3_aa: CASSPGSYEQYF

j_call: TRBJ2-2
v_call: TRBV10-3
d_call: TRBD1
clone_size: .
cdr3_nt: TGTGCCACTGGGCAGGGGGCGGACACCGGGGAGCTGTTTTTT
cdr3_aa: CATGQGADTGELFF

j_call: TRBJ1-1
v_call: TRBV9
d_call: .
clone_size: .
cdr3_nt: TGTGCCAGCAGCGCCAGGGAGGGCACTGAAGCTTTCTTT
cdr3_aa: CASSAREGTEAFF

j_call: TRBJ2-7
v_call: TRBV6-6
d_call: TRBD2
clone_size: .
cdr3_nt: TGTGCCAGCAGTTACTCGGCGGGAGGTAGCTACGAGCAGTACTTC
cdr3_aa: CASSYSAGGSYEQYF

j_call: TRBJ2-1
v_call: TRBV7-9
d_call: TRBD2
clone_size: once
cdr3_nt: TGTGCCAGCAGCTCCCCGGGACTAGCGGTGAATGAGCAGTTCTTC
cdr3_aa: CASSSPGLAVNEQFF

j_call: TRBJ1-5
v_call: TRBV2
d_call: TRBD1
clone_size: .
cdr3_nt: TGTGCCAGCAATCTACTACAGGGGGGCAATCAGCCCCAGCATTTT
cdr3_aa: CASNLLQGGNQPQHF

j_call: TRBJ2-7
v_call: TRBV19
d_call: .
clone_size: .
cdr3_nt: TGTGCCAGTAGTGCCCCCGGGACACCGGGGACCTACGAGCAGTACTTC
cdr3_aa: CASSAPGTPGTYEQYF

j_call: TRBJ2-3
v_call: TRBV12-5
d_call: .
clone_size: .
cdr3_nt: TGTGCTAGTGGTTTGGACAGGTTAAGTGATACGCAGTATTTT
cdr3_aa: CASGLDRLSDTQYF

j_call: TRBJ2-7
v_call: TRBV19
d_call: TRBD2
clone_size: few
cdr3_nt: TGTGCCAGTAGTTTCCGACTAGCGGGAGACGGCTACGAGCAGTACTTC
cdr3_aa: CASSFRLAGDGYEQYF

j_call: TRBJ2-1
v_call: TRBV6-5
d_call: TRBD2
clone_size: .
cdr3_nt: TGTGCCAGCAGTTACGGAGCGGGAGATGCGCGGGAGCAGTTCTTC
cdr3_aa: CASSYGAGDAREQFF